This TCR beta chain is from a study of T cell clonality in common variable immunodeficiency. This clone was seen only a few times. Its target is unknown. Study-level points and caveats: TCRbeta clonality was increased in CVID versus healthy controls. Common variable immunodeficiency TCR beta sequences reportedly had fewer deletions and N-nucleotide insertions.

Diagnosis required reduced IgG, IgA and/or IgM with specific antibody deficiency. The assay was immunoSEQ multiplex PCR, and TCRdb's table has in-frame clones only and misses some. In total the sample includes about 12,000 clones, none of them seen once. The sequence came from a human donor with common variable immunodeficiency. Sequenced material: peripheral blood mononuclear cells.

CDR3 bases read: TGTGCCAGTAGTATAGATCCCAGGTACGAG. It codes for CASSIDPRYE. The entire CDR3 protein is CASSIDPRYEQYF. V and J are TRBV19 and TRBJ2-7, with unresolved D. The CDR3 extends 3 residues past the end of the read, so its final part is completed from the germline J gene. Trimming cost V 0 bases and J 4 bases, with 7 bases left between them. CDR1 is LNHDA, CDR2 SQIVND, per germline (reference sequence). The CDR3 is made up of 13 amino acids.